This entry lists 29 T cell receptor beta chains sequenced from one sample in a study of T cell responses to AZD1222 COVID-19 vaccine. Libraries were prepared by immunoSEQ multiplex PCR; TCRdb keeps only in-frame clonotypes and omits some of them. The table includes tens of thousands of clones, roughly 86% detected once. Sequenced here: peripheral blood, sampled 28 days after the second AZD1222 dose. The receptors originated from an adult who received the AZD1222 COVID-19 vaccine.

The rearrangement uses TRBV9 and TRBJ2-5; TRBD1 matches 10 bases. The V and J ends lost 3 bases and 1 base, in that order; junction bases with no gene match: 9. CDR3 length: 17 amino acids. Germline-derived CDR1 and CDR2 are SGDLS and YYNGEE. CDR3 DNA sequence: TGTGCCAGCAGCGCCTTACCGGGACAGGGGCCCCAAGAGACCCAGTACTTC. It is translated as CASSALPGQGPQETQYF.

The chain has TRBV28 and TRBJ2-1, with D perhaps matching TRBD1 or TRBD2 (6 bases each). CDR1 and CDR2 (germline): MDHEN, SYDVKM. V lost 6 bases and J lost 9, with 21 bases in between. This CDR3 spans 15 amino acids. CDR3 nucleotides: TGTGCCAGCAGCTATTACCACGATGAGGGGGGTGAGCAGTTCTTC. Translating it yields CASSYYHDEGGEQFF.

The chain has TRBV5-6 and TRBJ2-1; 8 bases fit TRBD2. The germline V gene has CDR1 SGHDT and CDR2 YYEEEE. This CDR3 is built from 16 residues. Germline trimming cut 0 bases from V and 4 bases from J; bases unmatched to any gene: 6. CDR3 DNA sequence: TGTGCCAGCAGCTTGGGGAGCGGGAGATCGTACAATGAGCAGTTCTTC. Amino acid sequence: CASSLGSGRSYNEQFF.

This sequence joins TRBV6-2 or TRBV6-3 and TRBJ1-2; D unclear. The CDR3 spans 16 residues. Trimming removed 1 base at V and 8 bases at J, with 20 bases between. Per germline, CDR1 MNHEY and CDR2 SVGEGT. The CDR3 DNA sequence: TGTGCCAGCAGTTACTTGAGCGAGGGTACCAGGCTCGGCTACACCTTC. Translation gives CASSYLSEGTRLGYTF.

This chain connects TRBV3-1 (or the pseudogene TRBV3-2) to TRBJ2-2; the D is unclear. The germline CDR1 and CDR2 sequences are LGHDT and YNNKEL (reference sequence). The CDR3 is 12 residues long. Deletions cut 3 bases from V and 7 bases from J, with 6 bases between. The CDR3 region is CASSHIGGELFF. CDR3 sequence (DNA): TGTGCCAGCAGCCACATCGGCGGGGAGCTGTTTTTT.

This chain connects TRBV14 to TRBJ1-2; TRBD1 is a possible D gene (5 bases). Trimming shortened V by 4 bases and J by 6 bases, and 12 bases separated the two germline ends. Germline CDR1 reads SGHDN; CDR2 reads FVKESK. This CDR3 is built from 13 residues. The CDR3 coding sequence is TGTGCCAGCAGCCTGTGGGGCCGGGATGGCTACACCTTC. It encodes CASSLWGRDGYTF.

V gene TRBV11-2 combines with J gene TRBJ2-7; perhaps TRBD2 as D (5 bases). CDR1 SGHAT and CDR2 FQNNGV come from the germline V gene. This CDR3 region has 15 residues. The V gene lost 1 base and the J gene lost 3 bases, with 13 bases spanning the gap. As DNA, the CDR3 is TGTGCCAGCAGCTTAGGATACGGGGTGGGCTACGAGCAGTACTTC. Translating it yields CASSLGYGVGYEQYF.

This rearrangement joins TRBV6-5 to TRBJ1-3, with 8 bases that match TRBD1. The CDR3 sequence is 16 residues long. With V trimmed by 4 bases and J by 0 bases, 5 bases remained unmatched. From germline, CDR1 is MNHEY and CDR2 SVGAGI. CDR3 sequence reads: CASSLTGGYSGNTIYF. The CDR3 region has the DNA TGTGCCAGCAGTTTAACAGGGGGGTACTCTGGAAACACCATATATTTT.

The V gene is TRBV2, the J gene TRBJ2-7, with 9 bases matching TRBD1. V trimming: 2 bases; J trimming: 4 bases; junction bases outside the gene matches: 3. This CDR3 has 14 residues. Germline V gives CDR1 SNHLY, CDR2 FYNNEI. This CDR3 is CASSEPDRGYEQYF. For the CDR3, the DNA is TGTGCCAGCAGTGAACCGGACAGGGGTTACGAGCAGTACTTC.

The chain carries TRBV10-1 and TRBJ1-1; the D is unclear. Germline V gene sequence: CDR1 WNHNN, CDR2 SYGVQD (reference sequence). This CDR3 is built from 14 residues. V was cut by 8 bases and J by 5 bases, with 18 bases left in between. Written as DNA, the CDR3 is TGCGCCAGCTCAAGGGAGGCGCGGGGAACTGAAGCTTTCTTT. Protein product: CASSREARGTEAFF.

The chain combines TRBV12-3 or TRBV12-4 with TRBJ1-2; tentatively, D is TRBD1 (5 bases). V was shortened by 1 base and J by 8 bases, with 11 bases between the two germline ends. The CDR3 contains 13 residues. The CDR3 reads CASSLVRAGGYTF. The CDR3 nucleotides read TGTGCCAGCAGTTTAGTCAGGGCTGGAGGCTACACCTTC.

The rearrangement links TRBV20-1 to TRBJ1-3, with D unresolved. The V end lost 6 bases, the J end lost 8 bases, and 11 bases lay between the germline ends. This CDR3 is 11 amino acids long. Per germline, CDR1 DFQATT and CDR2 SNEGSKA (reference sequence). CDR3 residues: CSAPSGDTIYF. In nucleotides, the CDR3 is TGCAGTGCCCCGTCTGGGGACACCATATATTTT.

CDR3 sequence reads: CASTSRNSNQPQHF. The DNA for the CDR3 is TGTGCCAGCACCTCAAGGAATAGCAATCAGCCCCAGCATTTT. This sequence joins TRBV5-8 and TRBJ1-5; no reliable D call. Germline lookup yields CDR1 SGHTS and CDR2 YDEGEE. V dropped 6 bases and J dropped 0 bases, with 10 bases sitting between them. This CDR3 is 14 amino acids long.

The J gene is TRBJ2-6, the V gene TRBV7-9; D unclear. Germline V gene sequence: CDR1 SEHNR, CDR2 FQNEAQ (reference sequence). V lost 7 bases and J lost 5, with 12 bases in between. The CDR3 spans 14 residues. CDR3 bases: TGTGCCAGCACCGACACCACTTGGGCCAACGTCCTGACTTTC. This encodes CASTDTTWANVLTF.

The chain's CDR3 is CASSQVAERGIQYF. The DNA of the CDR3 is TGTGCCAGCAGCCAAGTTGCTGAGCGGGGTATTCAGTACTTC. The rearrangement joins TRBV3-1 (or the pseudogene TRBV3-2) to TRBJ2-4; TRBD2 matches at 7 bases. Germline V gene lookup returns CDR1 LGHDT and CDR2 YNNKEL (reference sequence). With 1 base clipped from V and 10 bases from J, the junction kept 7 bases outside the gene matches. The CDR3 totals 14 residues.

The V call is TRBV5-4, the J call TRBJ2-1; 10 bases are a match to TRBD2. This CDR3 comprises 16 residues. The V gene end was trimmed by 0 bases and the J gene end by 10 bases; junction bases not matched to a gene: 10. CDR1 is SGHNT and CDR2 is YYREEE in the germline V gene (reference sequence). The CDR3 nucleotides are TGTGCCAGCAGCTTGGATTTACTAGCGGGGTCAGGGGAGCAGTTCTTC. This codes for CASSLDLLAGSGEQFF.

This clone came up once. The rearrangement links TRBV4-3 to TRBJ2-1; 12 nucleotides align to TRBD2. Germline V lookup: CDR1 LGHNA, CDR2 YSLEER. CDR3 length: 17 residues. The junction had 10 bases not matched to a gene; V was cut back by 2 bases and J by 8 bases. CDR3 bases: TGCGCCAGCAGCCAATCTAGCGGGAGGGTGGTCGGGGATGAGCAGTTCTTC. This sequence encodes CASSQSSGRVVGDEQFF.

The V and J genes are TRBV24-1 and TRBJ2-5, with D possibly matching TRBD2 (7 bases). V was clipped by 2 bases and J by 5 bases, with 14 bases between them. The CDR3 has 15 residues. Germline assignment: CDR1 KGHDR and CDR2 SFDVKD. CDR3 sequence (DNA): TGTGCCACCAGTGATTGGGAGGGGGGCCATGAGACCCAGTACTTC. This encodes CATSDWEGGHETQYF.

The gene calls are TRBV28 and TRBJ2-7; 11 positions agree with TRBD2. The CDR3 totals 13 residues. Germline CDR1 MDHEN, CDR2 SYDVKM. Unmatched junction bases numbered 4, after V lost 5 bases and J lost 7 bases. The CDR3: CASSKLAGEEQYF. The CDR3 region has the DNA TGTGCCAGCAGTAAACTAGCGGGAGAGGAGCAGTACTTC.

This sequence joins TRBV28 and TRBJ2-3; D gene unclear. V gave up 5 bases and J gave up 4 bases, with 22 bases separating them. The germline CDR1 and CDR2 sequences are MDHEN and SYDVKM. This CDR3 comprises 17 residues. The CDR3 is CASSPLPTIGPADTQYF. CDR3 coding DNA: TGTGCCAGCAGTCCGCTCCCGACGATAGGCCCCGCAGATACGCAGTATTTT.

The J gene is TRBJ2-1, the V gene TRBV7-9; 14 bases agree with TRBD2. The CDR3 runs to 16 residues. V lost 6 bases to trimming and J lost 4 bases; unmatched junction nucleotides: 5. The germline CDR1 and CDR2 sequences are SEHNR and FQNEAQ (reference sequence). The CDR3 protein is CASRSGLAGAYNEQFF. CDR3 nucleotides: TGTGCCAGCAGGTCGGGACTAGCGGGAGCTTACAATGAGCAGTTCTTC.

The genes are TRBV20-1 and TRBJ2-1; 9 positions match TRBD1. V lost 6 bases and J lost 2; bases outside the gene matches: 8. The germline V gene has CDR1 DFQATT and CDR2 SNEGSKA (reference sequence). The CDR3 has 15 amino acids. The CDR3 reads CSASEGTGPYNEQFF. CDR3 DNA: TGCAGTGCGAGTGAGGGGACAGGGCCCTACAATGAGCAGTTCTTC.

This clone was observed a handful of times. J is TRBJ1-2 and V is TRBV5-4, with D unresolved. Germline V gene sequence: CDR1 SGHNT, CDR2 YYREEE (reference sequence). V was trimmed by 1 base and J by 4 bases, leaving 8 bases between them. The CDR3 is made up of 13 amino acids. CDR3 amino acids: CASSLLSVYGYTF. The CDR3 nucleotides are TGTGCCAGCAGCTTGCTCTCGGTCTATGGCTACACCTTC.

The chain couples TRBV5-6 to TRBJ1-2; D remains ambiguous. From germline, CDR1 is SGHDT and CDR2 YYEEEE. The CDR3 spans 13 residues. Trimming took 2 bases from V and 7 from J, leaving 12 bases between them. The CDR3: CASSFLSRRGYTF. CDR3 DNA: TGTGCCAGCAGCTTTTTGTCACGTCGTGGCTACACCTTC.

This clone was detected a few times. This rearrangement joins TRBV12-3 or TRBV12-4 to TRBJ1-2, with D unresolved. V was trimmed by 3 bases and J by 7 bases, leaving 6 bases between them. The CDR3 spans 11 residues. Here the CDR3 reads CASSLGAGYTF. As DNA, the CDR3 is TGTGCCAGCAGTTTGGGAGCTGGCTACACCTTC.

This clone has only a few counts. This rearrangement joins TRBV9 to TRBJ2-7; 8 bases are a match to TRBD2. V gave up 0 bases and J gave up 2 bases; unmatched junction bases: 4. CDR1 is SGDLS, CDR2 YYNGEE, per germline. The CDR3 runs to 15 residues. The CDR3 nucleotides are TGTGCCAGCAGCGTAGGTCGGGAGGGGGCCTACGAGCAGTACTTC. It specifies CASSVGREGAYEQYF.

The chain carries TRBV6-4 and TRBJ2-3; D might be TRBD2 (6 bases). Germline CDR1 reads MRHNA; CDR2 reads SNTAGT. The CDR3 runs to 15 residues. V lost 4 bases and J 1 base, leaving 12 bases between the germline ends. The CDR3: CASSATSAGTDTQYF. CDR3 nucleotide sequence: TGTGCCAGCAGTGCGACTAGTGCGGGCACAGATACGCAGTATTTT.

V usage is TRBV28 and J usage is TRBJ2-7; 7 bases map to TRBD2. The V gene end was trimmed by 3 bases and the J gene end by 6 bases; junction bases not matched to a gene: 8. Germline-derived CDR1 and CDR2 are MDHEN and SYDVKM. CDR3 length: 14 residues. CDR3 bases: TGTGCCAGCAGTTTTAGGCGGGAGAGGGGCGAGCAGTACTTC. This sequence encodes CASSFRRERGEQYF.

The chain combines TRBV27 with TRBJ1-5; 8 bases are shared with TRBD1. This CDR3 is built from 15 residues. Trimming took 3 bases from V and 2 from J; bases not matched to a gene: 3. Per the germline V gene, CDR1 is MNHEY and CDR2 is SMNVEV (reference sequence). In nucleotides, the CDR3 is TGTGCCAGCAGTTTTTGGGGACAGGGCAATCAGCCCCAGCATTTT. It yields the protein CASSFWGQGNQPQHF.